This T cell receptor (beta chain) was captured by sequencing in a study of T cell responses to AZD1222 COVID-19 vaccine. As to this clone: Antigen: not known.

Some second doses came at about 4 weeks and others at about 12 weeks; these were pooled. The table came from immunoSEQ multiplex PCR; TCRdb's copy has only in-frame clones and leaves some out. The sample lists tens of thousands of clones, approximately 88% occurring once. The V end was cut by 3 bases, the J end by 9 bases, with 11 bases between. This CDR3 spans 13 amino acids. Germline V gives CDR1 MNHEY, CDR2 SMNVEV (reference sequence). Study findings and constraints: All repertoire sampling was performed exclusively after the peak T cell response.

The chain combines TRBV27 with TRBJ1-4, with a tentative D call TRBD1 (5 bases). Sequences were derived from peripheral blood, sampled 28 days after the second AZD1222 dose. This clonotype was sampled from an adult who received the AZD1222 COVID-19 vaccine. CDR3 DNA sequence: TGTGCCAGCAGTTTTGTGCAGGGCCAAAAACTGTTTTTT. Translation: CASSFVQGQKLFF.